This is a list of T cell receptor beta chains from one sample in a study of cytotoxic CD8 clonotypes in ibrutinib-treated CLL. TCRdb's copy holds only in-frame clones and misses some; the assay was immunoSEQ multiplex PCR. This sample yields some 150,000 clones, of which 76% are seen a single time; just over 5% belongs to the top ten. Source: PBMCs, taken after 24 months of ibrutinib treatment. The receptors come from a human donor with chronic lymphocytic leukemia. Each CDR3 is given with its conserved first and last residue. Fields, in order: D gene, V gene, J gene, CDR3 length, clone size, CDR3 DNA, CDR3 protein. The D gene is left open where the match is weak. Size tells how often a clone was seen (once, few, many) or the class of an expanded clone, and some rows leave it out.

NA	TRBV4-3	TRBJ1-4	17	NA	TGCGCCAGCAGCCAAGATCCCGGGGCGGTAGGAGGTGAAAAACTGTTTTTT	CASSQDPGAVGGEKLFF
TRBD2	TRBV19	TRBJ2-2	16	few	TGTGCCAGTAGCCCTTCTCCCGGGACTAGCAACGGGGAGCTGTTTTTT	CASSPSPGTSNGELFF
TRBD1	TRBV7-8	TRBJ2-7	12	NA	TGTGCCAGCAGTGGGGACAGCTACGAGCAGTACTTC	CASSGDSYEQYF
NA	TRBV19	TRBJ1-5	17	NA	TGTGCCAGTAGTACCCTCCCCCAGGAATACAGCAATCAGCCCCAGCATTTT	CASSTLPQEYSNQPQHF
NA	TRBV6-1	TRBJ1-4	15	NA	TGTGCCAGCAGTGAAGGTCAGGGGACTAATGAAAAACTGTTTTTT	CASSEGQGTNEKLFF
NA	TRBV6-5	TRBJ1-1	14	NA	TGTGCCAGCAGCCGCGACAGACGAGACACTGAAGCTTTCTTT	CASSRDRRDTEAFF
NA	TRBV7-9	TRBJ2-7	14	NA	TGTGCCAGCAGCTTAGGCGTTGCTGGCTACGAGCAGTACTTC	CASSLGVAGYEQYF
NA	TRBV29-1	TRBJ2-7	12	once	TGCAGCGTTGAAGGGGTTGGGGACGAGCAGTACTTC	CSVEGVGDEQYF
TRBD2	TRBV5-1	TRBJ2-7	16	NA	TGCGCCAGCAGCGTAGGACTAGCGGGCCCCACCTACGAGCAGTACTTC	CASSVGLAGPTYEQYF
TRBD2	TRBV5-1	TRBJ2-3	16	once	TGCGCCAGCAGCTTGGGGATTAGCGGGGCCACAGATACGCAGTATTTT	CASSLGISGATDTQYF
NA	TRBV11-2	TRBJ1-2	12	NA	TGTGCCAGCAGTCTAAACGGACATGGCTACACCTTC	CASSLNGHGYTF
NA	TRBV7-9	TRBJ2-3	12	once	TGTGCCAGCAGCCCAGAGGGGGATACGCAGTATTTT	CASSPEGDTQYF
TRBD1	TRBV7-2	TRBJ1-2	12	NA	TGTGCCAGCGGCCAGGGGGCGGGAGGCTACACCTTC	CASGQGAGGYTF